This T cell receptor (beta chain) was profiled in a study of Ad26.COV2.S vaccination and SARS-CoV-2 variants. V lost 3 bases and J lost 4, with 7 bases in between. The CDR3 runs to 12 residues. The germline CDR1 and CDR2 sequences are WSHSY and SAAADI. In the case of this clone: The sample holds other DNA sequences that translate to the same CDR3.

Profiled with immunoSEQ multiplex PCR; TCRdb holds only in-frame clones, not every one. The profile shows hundreds of thousands of clones, just over 90% of them singletons. V gene TRBV10-2 combines with J gene TRBJ2-7, with D hard to call. Sequencing was performed on peripheral blood, taken after recovery from COVID-19. This TCR derives from a human donor who had recovered from COVID-19. The CDR3 sequence is CASSESSYEQYF. CDR3 nucleotide sequence: TGCGCCAGCAGTGAAAGCAGTTACGAGCAGTACTTC.